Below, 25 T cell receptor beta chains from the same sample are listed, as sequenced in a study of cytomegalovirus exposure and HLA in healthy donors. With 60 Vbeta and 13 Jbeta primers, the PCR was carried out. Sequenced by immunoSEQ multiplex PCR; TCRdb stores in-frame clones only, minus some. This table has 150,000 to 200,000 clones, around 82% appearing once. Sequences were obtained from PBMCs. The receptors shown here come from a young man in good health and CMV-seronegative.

The CDR3 nucleotides are TGCGCCAGCAGCTACACACAGGGGGCGCAGGGGGAGACCCAGTACTTC. It is translated as CASSYTQGAQGETQYF. The rearrangement joins TRBV5-1 to TRBJ2-5; TRBD1 agrees at 9 bases. J lost 5 bases, V lost 3 bases, and 11 bases had no gene match. The length of the CDR3 is 16 residues. Per germline, CDR1 SGHRS and CDR2 YFSETQ.

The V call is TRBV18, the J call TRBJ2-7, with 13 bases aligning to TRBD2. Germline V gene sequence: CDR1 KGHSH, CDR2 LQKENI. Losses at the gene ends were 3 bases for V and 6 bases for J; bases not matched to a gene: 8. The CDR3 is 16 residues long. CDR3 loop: CASSPIPTSGGPEQYF. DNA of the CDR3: TGTGCCAGCTCACCGATCCCGACTAGCGGGGGGCCCGAGCAGTACTTC.

CDR3 protein: CASSTGYGYTF. CDR3 sequence (DNA): TGTGCCAGTTCGACAGGGTATGGCTACACCTTC. V and J are TRBV6-5 and TRBJ1-2, with 7 bases aligning to TRBD1. This CDR3 contains 11 residues. Germline V lookup: CDR1 MNHEY, CDR2 SVGAGI. V trimming: 9 bases; J trimming: 5 bases; junction bases outside the gene matches: 3.

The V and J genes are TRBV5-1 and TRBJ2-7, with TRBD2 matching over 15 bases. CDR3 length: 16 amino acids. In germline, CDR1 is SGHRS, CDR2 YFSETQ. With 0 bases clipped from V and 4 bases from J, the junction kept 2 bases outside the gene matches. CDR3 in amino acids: CASSLDGLAGGYEQYF. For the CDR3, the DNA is TGCGCCAGCAGCTTGGACGGACTAGCGGGAGGGTACGAGCAGTACTTC.

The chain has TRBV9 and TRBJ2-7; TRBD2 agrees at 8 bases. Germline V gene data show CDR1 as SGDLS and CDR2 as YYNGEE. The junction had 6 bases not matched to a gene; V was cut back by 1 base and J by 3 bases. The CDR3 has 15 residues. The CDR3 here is CASSVLGSGNYEQYF. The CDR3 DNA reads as TGTGCCAGCAGCGTATTGGGTAGCGGGAACTACGAGCAGTACTTC.

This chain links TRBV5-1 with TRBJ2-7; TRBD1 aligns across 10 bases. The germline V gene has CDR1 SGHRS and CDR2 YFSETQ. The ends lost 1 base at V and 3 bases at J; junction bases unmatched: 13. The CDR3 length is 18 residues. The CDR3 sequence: CASSLSQSDRGRHYEQYF. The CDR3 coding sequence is TGCGCCAGCAGCTTGTCACAGTCTGACAGGGGGCGGCACTACGAGCAGTACTTC. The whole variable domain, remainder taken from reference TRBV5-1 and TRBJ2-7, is KAGVTQTPRYLIKTRGQQVTLSCSPISGHRSVSWYQQTPGQGLQFLFEYFSETQRNKGNFPGRFSGRQFSNSRSEMNVSTLELGDSALYLCASSLSQSDRGRHYEQYFGPGTRLTVT.

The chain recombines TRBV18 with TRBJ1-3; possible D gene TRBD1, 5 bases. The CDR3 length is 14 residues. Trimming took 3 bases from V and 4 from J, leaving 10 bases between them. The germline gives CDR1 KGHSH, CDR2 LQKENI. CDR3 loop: CASSPDIGGNTIYF. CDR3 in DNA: TGTGCCAGCTCACCGGACATCGGGGGAAACACCATATATTTT.

The CDR3 sequence is CASSRRDYQPQHF. CDR3 nucleotide sequence: TGTGCCAGCAGCCGCCGGGATTACCAGCCCCAGCATTTT. The chain uses TRBV5-6 and TRBJ1-5; no definite D call. Trimming stripped 4 bases from V and 7 bases from J, with 12 bases between. This CDR3 spans 13 amino acids. Germline lookup yields CDR1 SGHDT and CDR2 YYEEEE. The full variable domain, its missing parts supplied by reference TRBV5-6 and TRBJ1-5, is DAGVTQSPTHLIKTRGQQVTLRCSPKSGHDTVSWYQQALGQGPQFIFQYYEEEERQRGNFPDRFSGHQFPNYSSELNVNALLLGDSALYLCASSRRDYQPQHFGDGTRLSIL.

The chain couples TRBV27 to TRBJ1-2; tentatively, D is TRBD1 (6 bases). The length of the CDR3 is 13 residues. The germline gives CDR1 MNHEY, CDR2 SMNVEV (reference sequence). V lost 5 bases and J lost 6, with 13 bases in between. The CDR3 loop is CASSHRQDDGYTF. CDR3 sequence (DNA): TGTGCCAGCAGTCATAGACAGGACGATGGCTACACCTTC.

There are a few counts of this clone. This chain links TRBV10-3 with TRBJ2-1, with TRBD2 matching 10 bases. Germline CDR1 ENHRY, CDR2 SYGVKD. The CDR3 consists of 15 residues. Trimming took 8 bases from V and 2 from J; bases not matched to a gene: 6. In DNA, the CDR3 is TGTGCCATCGGGAAACTAGCGGGGACCTACAATGAGCAGTTCTTC. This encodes CAIGKLAGTYNEQFF.

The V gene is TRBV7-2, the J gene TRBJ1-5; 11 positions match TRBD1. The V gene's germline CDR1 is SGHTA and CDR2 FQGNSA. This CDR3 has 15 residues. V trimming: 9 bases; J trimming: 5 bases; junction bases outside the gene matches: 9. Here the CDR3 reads CASSLRTGGDQPQHF. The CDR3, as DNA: TGTGCCAGTTCTCTTCGGACAGGGGGCGATCAGCCCCAGCATTTT.

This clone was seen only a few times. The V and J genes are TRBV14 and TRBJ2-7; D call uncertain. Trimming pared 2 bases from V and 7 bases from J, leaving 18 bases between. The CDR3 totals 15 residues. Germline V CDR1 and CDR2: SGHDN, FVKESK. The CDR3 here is CASSQSVLLFEEQYF. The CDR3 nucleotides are TGTGCCAGCAGCCAATCGGTTCTCTTATTCGAAGAGCAGTACTTC.

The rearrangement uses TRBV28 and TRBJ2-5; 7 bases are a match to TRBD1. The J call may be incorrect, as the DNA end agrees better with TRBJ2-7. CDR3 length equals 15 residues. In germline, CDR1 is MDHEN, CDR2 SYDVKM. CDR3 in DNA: TGTGCCAGCAGTTTATGGGGACAGAACTCCTACGAGCAGTACTTC. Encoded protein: CASSLWGQNSYEQYF.

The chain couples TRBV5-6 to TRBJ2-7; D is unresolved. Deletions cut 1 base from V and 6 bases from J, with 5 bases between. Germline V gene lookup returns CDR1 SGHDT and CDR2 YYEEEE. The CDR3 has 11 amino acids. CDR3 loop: CASSLYSEQYF. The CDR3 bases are TGTGCCAGCAGCTTGTACAGCGAGCAGTACTTC.

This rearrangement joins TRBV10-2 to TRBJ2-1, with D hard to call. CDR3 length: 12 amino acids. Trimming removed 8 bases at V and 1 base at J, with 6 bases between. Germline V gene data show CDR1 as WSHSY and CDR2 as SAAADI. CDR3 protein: CASRGSYNEQFF. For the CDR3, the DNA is TGCGCCAGCCGAGGATCCTACAATGAGCAGTTCTTC.

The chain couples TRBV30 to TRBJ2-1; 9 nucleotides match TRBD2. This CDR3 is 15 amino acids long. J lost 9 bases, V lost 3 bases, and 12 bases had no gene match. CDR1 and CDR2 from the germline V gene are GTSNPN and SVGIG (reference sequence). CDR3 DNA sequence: TGTGCCTGGAGGCCCGGGACTAGCATTTATCTTGAGCAGTTCTTC. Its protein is CAWRPGTSIYLEQFF.

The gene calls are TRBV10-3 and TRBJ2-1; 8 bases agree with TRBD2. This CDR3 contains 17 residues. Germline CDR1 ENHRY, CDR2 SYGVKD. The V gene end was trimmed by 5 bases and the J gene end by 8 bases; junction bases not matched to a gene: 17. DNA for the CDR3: TGTGCCATCAGTAACCAGGTAACTAGCGGCCTGGGGTATGAGCAGTTCTTC. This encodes CAISNQVTSGLGYEQFF.

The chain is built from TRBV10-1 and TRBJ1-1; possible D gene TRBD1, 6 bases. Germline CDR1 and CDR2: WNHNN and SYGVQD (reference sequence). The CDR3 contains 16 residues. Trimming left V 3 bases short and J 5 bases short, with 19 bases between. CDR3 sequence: CASSESSTGRGTEAFF. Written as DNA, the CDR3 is TGCGCCAGCAGTGAAAGTTCCACAGGGCGGGGGACTGAAGCTTTCTTT.

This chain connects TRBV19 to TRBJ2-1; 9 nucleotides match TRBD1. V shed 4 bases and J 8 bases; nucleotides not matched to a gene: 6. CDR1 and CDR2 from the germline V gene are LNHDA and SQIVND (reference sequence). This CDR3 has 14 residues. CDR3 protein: CASSRDRDRDEQFF. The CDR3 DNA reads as TGTGCCAGTAGTAGGGACAGGGACAGGGATGAGCAGTTCTTC.

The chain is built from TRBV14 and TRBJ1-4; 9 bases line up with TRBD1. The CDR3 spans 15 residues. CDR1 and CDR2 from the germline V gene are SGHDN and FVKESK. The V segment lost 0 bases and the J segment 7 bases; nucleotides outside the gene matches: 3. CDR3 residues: CASSQEQGAGEKLFF. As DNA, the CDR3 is TGTGCCAGCAGCCAAGAACAGGGGGCAGGTGAAAAACTGTTTTTT.

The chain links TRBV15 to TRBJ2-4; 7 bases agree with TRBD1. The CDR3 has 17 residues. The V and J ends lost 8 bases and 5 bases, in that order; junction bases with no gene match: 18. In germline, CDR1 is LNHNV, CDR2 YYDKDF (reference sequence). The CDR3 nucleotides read TGTGCCACCGCCCGCTCCCCGGGACAGATATTCGAAAACATTCAGTACTTC. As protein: CATARSPGQIFENIQYF. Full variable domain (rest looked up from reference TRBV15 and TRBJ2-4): DAMVIQNPRYQVTQFGKPVTLSCSQTLNHNVMYWYQQKSSQAPKLLFHYYDKDFNNEADTPDNFQSRRPNTSFCFLDIRSPGLGDTAMYLCATARSPGQIFENIQYFGAGTRLSVL.

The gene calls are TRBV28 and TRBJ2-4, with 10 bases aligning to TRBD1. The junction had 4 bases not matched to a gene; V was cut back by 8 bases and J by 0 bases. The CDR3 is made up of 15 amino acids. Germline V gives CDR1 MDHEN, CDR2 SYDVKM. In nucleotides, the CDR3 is TGTGCCAGCGGGGGACAGGGGAGAGCCAAAAACATTCAGTACTTC. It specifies CASGGQGRAKNIQYF.

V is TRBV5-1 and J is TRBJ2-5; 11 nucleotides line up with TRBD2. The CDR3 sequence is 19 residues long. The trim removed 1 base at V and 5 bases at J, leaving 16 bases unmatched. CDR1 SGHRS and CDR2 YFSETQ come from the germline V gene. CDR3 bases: TGCGCCAGCAGCTTGATGGCTAGCGGGAGGTTTAGGAGTCTGGAGACCCAGTACTTC. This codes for CASSLMASGRFRSLETQYF.

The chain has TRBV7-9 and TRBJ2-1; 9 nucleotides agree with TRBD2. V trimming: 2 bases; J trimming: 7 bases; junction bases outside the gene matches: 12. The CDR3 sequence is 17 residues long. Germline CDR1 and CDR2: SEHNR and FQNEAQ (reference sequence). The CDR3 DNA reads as TGTGCCAGCAGCTTATTTCCTACGGGACTAGCAAGAAATGAGCAGTTCTTC. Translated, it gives CASSLFPTGLARNEQFF.

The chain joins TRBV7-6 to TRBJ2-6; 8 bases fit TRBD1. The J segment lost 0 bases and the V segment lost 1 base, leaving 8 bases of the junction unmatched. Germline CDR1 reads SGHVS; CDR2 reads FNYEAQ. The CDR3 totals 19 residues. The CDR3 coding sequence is TGTGCCAGCAGCTTAGTAGACAGGGGCACGTTCTCTGGGGCCAACGTCCTGACTTTC. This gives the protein CASSLVDRGTFSGANVLTF.